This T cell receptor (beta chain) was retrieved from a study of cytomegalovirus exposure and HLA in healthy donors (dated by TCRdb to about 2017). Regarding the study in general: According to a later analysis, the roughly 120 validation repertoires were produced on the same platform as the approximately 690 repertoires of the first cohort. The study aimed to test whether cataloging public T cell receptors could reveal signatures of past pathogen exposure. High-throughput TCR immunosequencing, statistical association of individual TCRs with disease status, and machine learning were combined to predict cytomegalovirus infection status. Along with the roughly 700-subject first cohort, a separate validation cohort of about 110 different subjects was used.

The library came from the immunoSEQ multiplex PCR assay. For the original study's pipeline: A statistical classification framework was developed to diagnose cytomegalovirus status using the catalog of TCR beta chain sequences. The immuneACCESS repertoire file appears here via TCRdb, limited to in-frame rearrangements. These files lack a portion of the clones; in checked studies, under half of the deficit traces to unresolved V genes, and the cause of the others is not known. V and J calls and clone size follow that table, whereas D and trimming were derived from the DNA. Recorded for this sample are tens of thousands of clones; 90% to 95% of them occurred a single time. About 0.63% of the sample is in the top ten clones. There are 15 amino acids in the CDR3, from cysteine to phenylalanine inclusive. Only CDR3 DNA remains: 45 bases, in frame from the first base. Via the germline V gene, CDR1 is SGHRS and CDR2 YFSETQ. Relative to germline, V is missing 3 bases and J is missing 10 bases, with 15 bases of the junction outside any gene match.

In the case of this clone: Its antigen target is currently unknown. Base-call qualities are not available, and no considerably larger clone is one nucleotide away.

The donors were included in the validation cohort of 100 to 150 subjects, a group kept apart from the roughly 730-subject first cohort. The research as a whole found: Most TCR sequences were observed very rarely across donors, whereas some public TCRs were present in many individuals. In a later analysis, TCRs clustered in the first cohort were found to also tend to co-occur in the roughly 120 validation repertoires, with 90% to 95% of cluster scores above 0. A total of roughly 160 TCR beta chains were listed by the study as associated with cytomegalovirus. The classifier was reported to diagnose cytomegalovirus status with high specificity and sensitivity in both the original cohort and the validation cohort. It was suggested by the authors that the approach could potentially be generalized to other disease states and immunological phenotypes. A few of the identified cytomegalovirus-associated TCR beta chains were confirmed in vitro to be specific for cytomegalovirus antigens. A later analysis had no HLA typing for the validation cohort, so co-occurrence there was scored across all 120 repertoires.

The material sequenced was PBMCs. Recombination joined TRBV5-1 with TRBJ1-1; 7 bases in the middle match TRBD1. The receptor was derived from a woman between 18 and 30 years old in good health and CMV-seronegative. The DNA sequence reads TGCGCCAGCAGCTCATCTACTCTCCGACAGGGAAGAGCTTTCTTT. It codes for CASSSSTLRQGRAFF.